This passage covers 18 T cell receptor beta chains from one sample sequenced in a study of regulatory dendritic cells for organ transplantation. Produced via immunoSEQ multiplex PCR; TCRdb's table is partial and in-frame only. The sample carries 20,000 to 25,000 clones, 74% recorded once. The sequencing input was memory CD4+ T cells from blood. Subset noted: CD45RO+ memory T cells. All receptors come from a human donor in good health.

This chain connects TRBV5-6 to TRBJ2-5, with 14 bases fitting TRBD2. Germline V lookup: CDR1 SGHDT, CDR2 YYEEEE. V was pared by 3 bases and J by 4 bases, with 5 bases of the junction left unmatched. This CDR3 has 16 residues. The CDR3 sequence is CASSYRLAGGRETQYF. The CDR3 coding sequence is TGTGCCAGCAGCTACCGACTAGCGGGGGGGCGAGAGACCCAGTACTTC.

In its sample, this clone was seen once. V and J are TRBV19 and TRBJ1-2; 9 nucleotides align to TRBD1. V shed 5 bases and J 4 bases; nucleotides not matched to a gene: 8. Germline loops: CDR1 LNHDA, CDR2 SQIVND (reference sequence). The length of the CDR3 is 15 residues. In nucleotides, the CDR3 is TGTGCCAGTAGTGATCGGACAGGGGATCCCTATGGCTACACCTTC. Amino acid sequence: CASSDRTGDPYGYTF.

The CDR3 region has the DNA TGTGCCACCAGCAGACCCACGGGAGGGGGCGAGCAGTACTTC. Translated: CATSRPTGGGEQYF. The V gene is TRBV15, the J gene TRBJ2-5; 8 bases are shared with TRBD2. The J call could be wrong; TRBJ2-7 is a better fit for the DNA end. CDR3 length: 14 amino acids. Germline-derived CDR1 and CDR2 are LNHNV and YYDKDF (reference sequence).

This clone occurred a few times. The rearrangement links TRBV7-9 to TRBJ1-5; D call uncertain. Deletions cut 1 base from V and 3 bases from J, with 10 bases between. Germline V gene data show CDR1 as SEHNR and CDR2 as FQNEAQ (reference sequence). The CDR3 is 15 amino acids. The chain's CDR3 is CASSLGGPTNQPQHF. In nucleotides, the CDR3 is TGTGCCAGCAGCTTAGGCGGGCCCACCAATCAGCCCCAGCATTTT. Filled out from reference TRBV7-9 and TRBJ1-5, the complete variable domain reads DTGVSQNPRHKITKRGQNVTFRCDPISEHNRLYWYRQTLGQGPEFLTYFQNEAQLEKSRLLSDRFSAERPKGSFSTLEIQRTEQGDSAMYLCASSLGGPTNQPQHFGDGTRLSIL.

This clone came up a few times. The CDR3: CASSERRGGAYEQYF. CDR3 coding DNA: TGCGCCAGCAGTGAGAGGCGCGGGGGGGCCTACGAGCAGTACTTC. The chain carries TRBV10-1 and TRBJ2-7; 9 bases align to TRBD2. V lost 2 bases, J lost 2 bases, and 4 bases stayed unmatched. The CDR3 runs to 15 residues. CDR1 is WNHNN, CDR2 SYGVQD, per germline (reference sequence).

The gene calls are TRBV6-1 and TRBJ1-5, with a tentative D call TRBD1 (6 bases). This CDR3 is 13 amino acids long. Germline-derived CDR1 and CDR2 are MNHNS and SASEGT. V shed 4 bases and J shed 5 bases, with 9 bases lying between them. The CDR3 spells CASSGQEDQPQHF. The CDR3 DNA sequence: TGTGCCAGCAGTGGACAGGAGGATCAGCCCCAGCATTTT.

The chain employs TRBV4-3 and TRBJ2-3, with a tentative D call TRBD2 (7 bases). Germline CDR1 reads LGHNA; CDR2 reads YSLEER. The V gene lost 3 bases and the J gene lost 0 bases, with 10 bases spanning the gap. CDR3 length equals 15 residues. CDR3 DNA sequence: TGCGCCAGCAGCCATGGGGGGGCTAGCACAGATACGCAGTATTTT. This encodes CASSHGGASTDTQYF.

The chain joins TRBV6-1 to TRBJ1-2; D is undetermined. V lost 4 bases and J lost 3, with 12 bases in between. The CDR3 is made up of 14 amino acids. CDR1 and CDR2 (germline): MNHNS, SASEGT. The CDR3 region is CASSVRSRDYGYTF. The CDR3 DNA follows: TGTGCCAGCAGTGTCCGGTCGAGGGACTATGGCTACACCTTC.

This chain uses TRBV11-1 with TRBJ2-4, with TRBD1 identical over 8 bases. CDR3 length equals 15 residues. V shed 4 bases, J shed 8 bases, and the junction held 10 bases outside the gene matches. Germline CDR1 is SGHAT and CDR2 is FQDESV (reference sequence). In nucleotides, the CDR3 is TGTGCCAGCAGCTCCCCCGGTACAGGGGGTTACATTCAGTACTTC. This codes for CASSSPGTGGYIQYF. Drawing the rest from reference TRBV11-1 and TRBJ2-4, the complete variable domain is EAEVAQSPRYKITEKSQAVAFWCDPISGHATLYWYRQILGQGPELLVQFQDESVVDDSQLPKDRFSAERLKGVDSTLKIQPAELGDSAMYLCASSSPGTGGYIQYFGAGTRLSVL.

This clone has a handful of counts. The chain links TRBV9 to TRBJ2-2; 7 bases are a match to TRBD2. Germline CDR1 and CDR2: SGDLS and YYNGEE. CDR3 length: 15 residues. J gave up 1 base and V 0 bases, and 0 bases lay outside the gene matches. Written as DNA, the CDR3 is TGTGCCAGCAGCGTAGTAGCGGGGAACACCGGGGAGCTGTTTTTT. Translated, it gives CASSVVAGNTGELFF.

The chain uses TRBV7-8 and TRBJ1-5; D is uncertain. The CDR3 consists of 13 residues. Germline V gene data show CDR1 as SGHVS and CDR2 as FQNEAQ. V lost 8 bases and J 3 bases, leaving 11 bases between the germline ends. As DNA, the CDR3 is TGTGCCAGCCGCGGGCTCTCCAATCAGCCCCAGCATTTT. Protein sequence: CASRGLSNQPQHF.

CDR3 bases: TGTGCCACCAGCAGAGATACTCCTTTAAGCGGGAATTCACCCCTCCACTTT. Its protein product is CATSRDTPLSGNSPLHF. The chain uses TRBV15 and TRBJ1-6, with unresolved D. CDR3 length: 17 amino acids. Trimming shortened V by 0 bases and J by 7 bases, and 16 bases separated the two germline ends. Germline V CDR1 and CDR2: LNHNV, YYDKDF (reference sequence). Based on the CDR3 plus reference TRBV15 and TRBJ1-6, the full variable domain is DAMVIQNPRYQVTQFGKPVTLSCSQTLNHNVMYWYQQKSSQAPKLLFHYYDKDFNNEADTPDNFQSRRPNTSFCFLDIRSPGLGDTAMYLCATSRDTPLSGNSPLHFGNGTRLTVT.

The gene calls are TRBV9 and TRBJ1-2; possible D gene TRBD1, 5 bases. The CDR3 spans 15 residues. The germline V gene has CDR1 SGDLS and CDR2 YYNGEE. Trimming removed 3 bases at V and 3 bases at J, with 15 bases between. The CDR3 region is CASSASTADYYGYTF. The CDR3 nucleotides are TGTGCCAGCAGCGCCTCGACAGCAGATTACTATGGCTACACCTTC.

The CDR3 reads CASSWGQGVQGEAFF. Here the CDR3 DNA reads TGTGCCAGCAGCTGGGGACAGGGGGTTCAGGGTGAAGCTTTCTTT. The chain links TRBV6-5 to TRBJ1-1; 11 bases map to TRBD1. This CDR3 is 15 amino acids long. V lost 6 bases, J lost 7 bases, and 10 bases stayed unmatched. The germline CDR1 and CDR2 sequences are MNHEY and SVGAGI.

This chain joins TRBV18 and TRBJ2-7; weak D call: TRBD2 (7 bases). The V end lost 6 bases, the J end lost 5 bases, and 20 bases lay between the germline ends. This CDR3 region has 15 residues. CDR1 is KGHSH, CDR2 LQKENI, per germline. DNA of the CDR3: TGTGCCAGCTCCCTGTTAAGGGGGGGGAAAAACGAGCAGTACTTC. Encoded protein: CASSLLRGGKNEQYF.

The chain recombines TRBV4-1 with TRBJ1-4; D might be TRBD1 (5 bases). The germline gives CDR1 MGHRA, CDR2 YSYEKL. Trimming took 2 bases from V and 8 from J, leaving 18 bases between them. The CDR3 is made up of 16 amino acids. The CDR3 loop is CASSQRIGESEEKLFF. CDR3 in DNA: TGCGCCAGCAGCCAACGCATAGGGGAATCGGAAGAAAAACTGTTTTTT.

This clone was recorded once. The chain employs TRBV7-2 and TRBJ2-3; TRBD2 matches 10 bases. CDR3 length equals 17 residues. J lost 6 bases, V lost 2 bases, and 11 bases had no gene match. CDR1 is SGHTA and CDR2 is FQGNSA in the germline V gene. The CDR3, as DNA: TGTGCCAGCAGCTTATGGCCTAGCGGGGGTCTGTTGGATACGCAGTATTTT. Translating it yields CASSLWPSGGLLDTQYF.

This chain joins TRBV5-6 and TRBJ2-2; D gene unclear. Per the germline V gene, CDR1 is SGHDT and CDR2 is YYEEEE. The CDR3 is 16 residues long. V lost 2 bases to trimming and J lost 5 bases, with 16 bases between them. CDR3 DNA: TGTGCCAGCAGCTTTGAATTAACCCTCGGGACCGGGGAGCTGTTTTTT. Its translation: CASSFELTLGTGELFF.